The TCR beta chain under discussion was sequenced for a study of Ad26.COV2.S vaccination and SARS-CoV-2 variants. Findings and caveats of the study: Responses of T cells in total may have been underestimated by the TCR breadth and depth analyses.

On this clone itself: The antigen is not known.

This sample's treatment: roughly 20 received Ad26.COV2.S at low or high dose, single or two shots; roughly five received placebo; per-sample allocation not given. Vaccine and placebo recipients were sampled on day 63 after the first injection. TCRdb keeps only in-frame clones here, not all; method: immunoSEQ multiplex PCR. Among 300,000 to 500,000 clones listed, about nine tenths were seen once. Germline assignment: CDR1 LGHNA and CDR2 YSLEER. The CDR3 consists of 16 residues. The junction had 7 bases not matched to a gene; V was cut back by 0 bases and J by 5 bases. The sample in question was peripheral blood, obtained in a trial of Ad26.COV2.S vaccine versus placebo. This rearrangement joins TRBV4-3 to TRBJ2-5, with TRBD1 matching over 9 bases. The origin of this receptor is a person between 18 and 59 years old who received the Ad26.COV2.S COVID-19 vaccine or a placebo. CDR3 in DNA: TGCGCCAGCAGCCAAGATTGGGACAGGGTTCGGGAGACCCAGTACTTC. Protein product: CASSQDWDRVRETQYF.